The 13 T cell receptor beta chains in this list originate from one sample, sequenced in a study of T cells in Graves' hyperthyroidism and ophthalmopathy. TCR beta CDR3 regions were amplified from RNA transcripts. The primer set for the first-round RT-PCR of the TCR CDR3 was HTBI. TCRdb passed the multiplex PCR reads through MiXCR, listing each CDR3 protein once. The data show around 250,000 distinct CDR3 sequences, more than 14% seen once. Sequencing was carried out using blood. These receptors were collected from a woman aged 40 to 55 with Graves' hyperthyroidism that later progressed to Graves' ophthalmopathy.

This clonotype was counted many times. The chain is built from TRBV18 and TRBJ2-2; 8 nucleotides align to TRBD1. The CDR3 loop spans 14 amino acids. Germline-derived CDR1 and CDR2 are KGHSH and LQKENI. With V trimmed by 1 base and J by 5 bases, 0 bases remained unmatched. CDR3 region: CASSPRQGTGELFF. The DNA of the CDR3 is TGTGCCAGCTCACCACGACAGGGGACCGGGGAGCTGTTTTTT.

This clonotype has just a few counts. A junction boundary mismatches the germline segment, possibly from a read error. The chain employs TRBV9 and TRBJ1-1; D is unclear. Germline assignment: CDR1 SGDLS and CDR2 YYNGEE. This CDR3 contains 17 residues. CDR3 loop: CASSPLFISAMNTETFF. The DNA for the CDR3 is TGTGCCAGCAGCCCCCTATTTATTTCTGCAATGAACACTGAAACTTTCTTT.

This clonotype has a count of ten or more. The chain combines TRBV11-2 with TRBJ2-7, with a tentative D call TRBD1 (5 bases). Germline values: CDR1 SGHAT, CDR2 FQNNGV. V was trimmed by 3 bases and J by 7 bases, leaving 19 bases between them. The CDR3 has 15 amino acids. CDR3 coding DNA: TGTGCCAGCAGCTTCCTAGAAGGGGTGAGGTGGGAGCAGTACTTC. It codes for CASSFLEGVRWEQYF.

This clonotype has a count of ten or more. The chain uses TRBV11-2 and TRBJ2-1, with D possibly matching TRBD2 (5 bases). The germline V gene encodes CDR1 SGHAT and CDR2 FQNNGV. This CDR3 is 16 amino acids long. Trimming cost V 5 bases and J 0 bases, with 14 bases left between them. The CDR3 reads CASSRRTLNSYNEQFF. The CDR3 DNA sequence: TGTGCCAGCAGCCGGCGGACTCTCAACTCCTACAATGAGCAGTTCTTC.

A few counts support this clonotype. The chain recombines TRBV14 with TRBJ2-5; 10 bases line up with TRBD2. The CDR3 contains 15 residues. V gave up 0 bases and J gave up 4 bases; unmatched junction bases: 2. Germline values: CDR1 SGHDN, CDR2 FVKESK. The CDR3 protein is CASSQDLAGVETQYF. The CDR3 DNA follows: TGTGCCAGCAGCCAAGATCTAGCGGGAGTAGAGACCCAGTACTTC. The whole variable domain, filled in from reference TRBV14 and TRBJ2-5, reads EAGVTQFPSHSVIEKGQTVTLRCDPISGHDNLYWYRRVMGKEIKFLLHFVKESKQDESGMPNNRFLAERTGGTYSTLKVQPAELEDSGVYFCASSQDLAGVETQYFGPGTRLLVL.

This clonotype appeared many times. V gene TRBV10-3 combines with J gene TRBJ2-5; a possible D gene is TRBD2 (6 bases). The CDR3 is 15 amino acids. CDR1 ENHRY and CDR2 SYGVKD come from the germline V gene. V lost 6 bases and J lost 3, with 17 bases in between. The CDR3 sequence: CAISKGPREEETQYF. The CDR3 coding sequence is TGTGCCATCAGCAAGGGACCAAGGGAGGAAGAGACCCAGTACTTC.

The chain has TRBV19 and TRBJ2-2; D ambiguous. This CDR3 is built from 14 residues. Germline-derived CDR1 and CDR2 are LNHDA and SQIVND (reference sequence). Trimming removed 7 bases at V and 6 bases at J, with 15 bases between. Here the CDR3 reads CASTPRSGAGELFF. The CDR3, as DNA: TGTGCCAGTACCCCCCGGTCTGGGGCCGGGGAGCTGTTTTTT. Together with reference TRBV19 and TRBJ2-2, the CDR3 gives the full variable domain: DGGITQSPKYLFRKEGQNVTLSCEQNLNHDAMYWYRQDPGQGLRLIYYSQIVNDFQKGDIAEGYSVSREKKESFPLTVTSAQKNPTAFYLCASTPRSGAGELFFGEGSRLTVL.

V usage is TRBV4-1 and J usage is TRBJ2-4; D uncertain. With 1 base removed from V and 2 bases from J, the gap between germline ends came to 9 bases. Germline-derived CDR1 and CDR2 are MGHRA and YSYEKL. The CDR3 has 15 residues. The CDR3 DNA is TGCGCCAGCAGCCAAGTGTGGGAAACCAAAAACATTCAGTACTTC. Translating it yields CASSQVWETKNIQYF.

Many counts were recorded for this clonotype. V usage is TRBV28 and J usage is TRBJ1-5; D is uncertain. There are 17 residues in the CDR3. Deletions cut 1 base from V and 4 bases from J, with 17 bases between. Germline lookup yields CDR1 MDHEN and CDR2 SYDVKM. The CDR3 bases are TGTGCCAGCAGTTTATACAATGTAGAACCCAATAATCAGCCCCAGCATTTT. This gives the protein CASSLYNVEPNNQPQHF.

This clonotype appeared a few times. The rearrangement uses TRBV29-1 and TRBJ2-2; D possibly corresponds to TRBD2 (6 bases). The CDR3 length is 12 residues. The V end lost 8 bases, the J end lost 4 bases, and 11 bases lay between the germline ends. In germline, CDR1 is SQVTM, CDR2 ANQGSEA. The CDR3 region is CSFLAPTGELFF. The CDR3 DNA sequence: TGCAGCTTTCTAGCGCCCACCGGGGAGCTGTTTTTT.

This clonotype was counted at least ten times. The rearrangement uses TRBV15 and TRBJ2-1; the match to TRBD2 covers 10 bases. The germline V gene has CDR1 LNHNV and CDR2 YYDKDF (reference sequence). This CDR3 has 19 residues. Trimming took 0 bases from V and 0 from J; bases not matched to a gene: 8. CDR3 sequence reads: CATSRDPTSGISSYNEQFF. The CDR3 DNA reads as TGTGCCACCAGCAGAGATCCAACTAGCGGGATTAGCTCCTACAATGAGCAGTTCTTC.

This clonotype was seen many times. The rearrangement links TRBV2 to TRBJ1-3, with 8 bases lining up with TRBD1. The CDR3 runs 15 residues. J was trimmed by 4 bases and V by 4 bases; bases with no gene match: 6. CDR1 SNHLY and CDR2 FYNNEI come from the germline V gene. DNA of the CDR3: TGTGCCAGCAGTGGTTGGACAGGGACAGGAAACACCATATATTTT. Protein: CASSGWTGTGNTIYF.

In this sample, this clonotype turned up many times. J is TRBJ2-1 and V is TRBV28; D may be TRBD2 (6 bases). CDR1 and CDR2 (germline): MDHEN, SYDVKM. The CDR3 runs 16 residues. V lost 6 bases, J lost 8 bases, and 23 bases lay in between. CDR3 region: CASRLVSGSGGYEQFF. The CDR3, as DNA: TGTGCCAGCAGGCTAGTTAGCGGATCCGGAGGCTATGAGCAGTTCTTC.